The clone carrying this T cell receptor beta chain showed up just once. The TCR beta library used iRepertoire HTBI primers with Arm-PCR amplification of CDR3. One entry per CDR3 protein results from TCRdb running MiXCR on the multiplex PCR reads. Of 200,000 to 250,000 distinct CDR3 sequences listed, around 19% are singletons. The CDR3 consists of 14 residues. Germline V gives CDR1 SGHDT, CDR2 YYEEEE. Trimming removed 6 bases from V and 5 bases from J, with 14 bases in between. Stated time point: newly diagnosed GD, antithyroid drugs for less than 3 months. Construction of the TCR library relied on RNA isolated from PBMCs. Patients were from an endocrinology department in Xi'an, China. These data are taken from a study of regulatory T cells in long-lasting Graves disease. The data also belong to a second study, concerning T cells in Graves' hyperthyroidism and ophthalmopathy. That work contributes: It was considered stable Graves' hyperthyroidism when ophthalmopathy did not progress within 18 months.

Here the sequenced sample was peripheral blood mononuclear cells (PBMCs), taken at new diagnosis, from a patient treated with antithyroid drugs. The chain joins TRBV5-6 to TRBJ1-4; the D gene is possibly TRBD1 (6 bases). The TCR was taken from a woman between 25 and 40 years old with Graves disease. In DNA form, the CDR3 reads TGTGCCAGCAACTTCCGGCAGGGGAATGAAAAACTGTTTTTT. Translated: CASNFRQGNEKLFF.